This paragraph covers one T cell receptor (beta chain) sequence. Its antigen target is currently unknown. No qualities accompany the bases; no much larger clone lies one base away. CDR1 and CDR2 are drawn from the germline V gene (reference sequence): LNHDA, SQIVND. V has 5 bases trimmed and J has 7 bases trimmed; junction bases matching no gene number 5. From its cysteine to its phenylalanine, the CDR3 spans 14 amino acids. Just the 42-base CDR3 DNA is kept, in frame starting at base 1. The cohort was made up of several hundred healthy bone marrow donors. At the time of sampling, every cohort member was nominally healthy, though immune exposures that went unrecorded were likely present. The donor was CMV seropositive and was included in the group of 290 or so seropositive cohort members. Every donor gave a peripheral blood sample, and the peripheral blood mononuclear cells from that sample were used for TCR beta sequencing. Genomic DNA extraction from the blood cell samples was performed with the Qiagen DNeasy Blood Extraction Kit.

The sample is drawn from a study of cytomegalovirus exposure and HLA in healthy donors (dated by TCRdb to about 2017). Notes on the research overall: An earlier analysis of some 500 of the donors reported roughly 270 Gb of sequence data and around 110 million unique TCR beta sequences from 150 million to 200 million T cells. An early release covering roughly 580 HLA-typed donors comprised around 300 gigabases of sequencing data and around 86 million unique TCR sequences. Of the 398 genotyped donors, around 81% fell in the genetic ancestry cluster associated with self-reported Caucasian donors. The study was designed to test whether signatures of past pathogen exposure could be identified by cataloging public T cell receptors. Using immunosequencing, the study profiled T cell repertoires from fewer than 700 subjects and related those repertoires to cytomegalovirus serostatus. Along with the roughly 700-subject first cohort, a separate validation cohort of over a hundred different subjects was used. The study combined high-throughput TCR immunosequencing, statistical association of individual TCRs with disease status, and machine learning to predict cytomegalovirus infection status. To study patterns of TCR occurrence, a later analysis re-analyzed previously published TCR beta repertoires from 500 to 850 donors and added high-resolution HLA genotyping. In the later analysis, no new phenotypic data were used to find candidate immune exposures; instead, reliance was placed on TCR beta sequences and their occurrence across donors. An earlier analysis of several hundred of the donors used high-throughput TCR beta sequencing to judge whether each TCR beta V gene segment behaved as functional or pseudogenic. Alongside the repertoire data, information on donor age, sex, ethnicity and CMV serostatus was compiled. Genome-wide SNP genotypes for about 60% of the roughly 700 donors were used in a later genetic analysis, which treated that subset as a discovery cohort. All discovery cohort repertoires had been generated using a single sequencing platform. HLA typing included class I and class II loci at four-digit resolution. The number of donors typed differed by locus, with roughly 620-630 for A, B, C, DRB1 and DQB1, more than 500 for DQA1, some 570 for DPA1, and some 450 for DPB1. A few DR-DQ haplotypes were handled as single units for association and clustering because linkage in the cohort was strong. Across approximately 420 genotyped donors of the cohort, an average of about 240,000 unique TCR beta nucleotide sequences per donor were sequenced, and roughly a sixth of those sequences were non-productive. Overall results and qualifications from the work: The earlier analysis of almost 600 of the donors excluded 15 to 20 rarely observed V segments, including chromosome 9 orphons, because counts were too low. A further reported finding was that TCR beta sequences accurately predicted the HLA-A and HLA-B alleles for most subjects in the first cohort. The 87-base-pair reads could not distinguish some IMGT-functional V segments, including TRBV6-2 and TRBV6-3, so those segments were excluded. Because some donors lacked HLA typing at each locus, the association tests relied only on the typed subset. The classifier was reported to diagnose cytomegalovirus status with high specificity and sensitivity in both the original and validation cohorts. Strong co-occurrence of HLA alleles, especially DR and DQ, made assigning TCR associations to individual alleles difficult. The presence/absence analyses assumed that sequencing depth was roughly uniform across donors, and that assumption may not be true. Most CMV-associated TCR beta chains appeared to be HLA-restricted in a later analysis, and the HLA associations seemed to be driven largely by CMV exposure. It was suggested by the authors that the approach could potentially be generalized to other disease states and immunological phenotypes. A total of 150 to 200 TCR beta chains were listed by the study as associated with cytomegalovirus. The only immune exposure information available for the cohort was CMV serostatus. In a later analysis, HLA-associated TCR beta chains showed more clonal expansion and lower generation probabilities than non-associated chains that were equally common. An association between a missense DCLRE1C variant and V-gene and J-gene trimming of TCR beta chains was found in a later genetic analysis and replicated in an independent cohort. A cluster of highly shared sequence variants was judged likely to represent a technical artifact of the sequencing pipeline. A later analysis associated about 17,000 TCR beta sequences with specific HLA alleles at a false discovery rate of 0.05. Only TCR beta chains were sequenced in this cohort, and the absence of alpha or paired-chain data limited detectable features. Across donors, most TCR sequences were observed very rarely, whereas some public TCRs were present in many individuals. Correlated functional status among segregating V segments might be attributable to linkage disequilibrium, but an unknown experimental factor could not be ruled out. A later genetic analysis reported fewer N-insertions in productive TCRs among donors in an Asian-associated ancestry cluster than the roughly 700-donor mean. A few of the identified cytomegalovirus-associated TCR beta chains were confirmed in vitro to be specific for cytomegalovirus antigens. In an earlier analysis of some 550 of the donors, most TCR beta V segments were observed in productive rearrangements about 90% or about 30% of the time, broadly matching IMGT annotations. In a later analysis, the rate of TCR association differed among HLA loci, with DRB1 alleles having the most associated TCRs and HLA-C alleles having the fewest. Several of the top co-occurrence clusters appeared to be linked to parvovirus B19, influenza, CMV and Epstein-Barr virus, according to a later analysis.

Preparation of the library involved the immunoSEQ multiplex PCR assay. A mixture of 60 forward primers for TCR Vbeta segments and 13 reverse primers for TCR Jbeta segments was used in the multiplex PCR. A multiplex PCR assay on genomic DNA amplified the CDR3 region of rearranged TCR beta genes. The amplified TCR beta libraries were sequenced on the Illumina HiSeq System as 87-base-pair reads. From the authors' description of their analysis: Across the 670 or so repertoires, a later analysis counted tens of millions of unique TCR beta chains, around 11 million of which were shared by at least two donors. To remove PCR and sequencing errors, raw reads were error-corrected and collapsed into unique sequences using a nearest-neighbor algorithm that merged closely related sequences. V, D and J gene segments were assigned by aligning CDR3 sequences to IMGT reference sequences. For a sequence to be retained, a match of at least six nucleotides was required to both a V gene segment and a J gene segment. Rearrangements were classified as productive when the CDR3 lacked stop codons and remained in frame with V and J, and all other rearrangements were classified as non-productive. Following IMGT convention, CDR3 was defined as the stretch from the second conserved V-encoded cysteine up to the conserved J-encoded phenylalanine. Sequences without an unambiguous match to a single V gene segment were excluded from the earlier analysis of about 600 of the donors. In an earlier analysis of 500 to 750 of the donors, V segments were called functional above 56.7% productive rearrangements and were called segregating when the between-donor standard deviation exceeded 5%. A statistical classification framework was built to diagnose cytomegalovirus status from the catalog of TCR beta chain sequences. In a later analysis, V and J genes were assigned by comparing TCR nucleotide sequences against IMGT/GENE-DB human TR gene sequences. Using the TCRdist pipeline, a later analysis assigned CDR3 sequences along with most-parsimonious VDJ recombination scenarios. In a later analysis, each TCR beta chain was defined by its CDR3 amino acid sequence together with its V-gene family, and reads without a unique V-gene family were excluded. A later analysis removed several hundred highly shared, low-generation-probability nucleotide sequences to deal with suspected cross-contamination and a sequencing artifact. In a later analysis, a clonal expansion index for each public chain was calculated from normalized within-repertoire ranks of inferred template counts. Generation probabilities in a later analysis came from a VDJ recombination model fitted to out-of-frame rearrangements, and those results were checked against IGoR. In a later analysis, hypergeometric tests were used to score TCR-TCR, TCR-HLA and TCR-CMV co-occurrence, with a repertoire-size bias correction applied to TCR pairs. To estimate false discovery rates, a later analysis permuted the HLA or CMV assignments 20 times. A later analysis grouped co-occurring TCRs with DBSCAN, adding TCRdist sequence similarity when clustering within HLA-allele-positive subsets. Co-occurrence clustering excluded repertoires with fewer than 30,000 or more than 120,000 public chains, plus five with anomalous nucleotide sharing. The source is immuneACCESS, and TCRdb retained only in-frame sequences with V and J called. Part of the clones is not carried over; for the studies checked, unresolved V genes explain less than half of this, and the remainder is unexplained. D and trimming come from the DNA, and the V and J calls and clone size come from that table. For this sample there are 140,000 to 150,000 clones; roughly 74% appear just once. The biggest ten clones account for 2% to 3% of the sample.

This clonotype originated in a woman in her late teens or twenties in good health and CMV-seropositive. The sequenced material came from PBMCs. This chain joins TRBV19 to TRBJ1-6; 7 middle bases align to TRBD1. The CDR3 is CASSADRTNSPLHF. The DNA sequence is as follows: TGTGCCAGTAGTGCGGACAGGACGAATTCACCCCTCCACTTT.